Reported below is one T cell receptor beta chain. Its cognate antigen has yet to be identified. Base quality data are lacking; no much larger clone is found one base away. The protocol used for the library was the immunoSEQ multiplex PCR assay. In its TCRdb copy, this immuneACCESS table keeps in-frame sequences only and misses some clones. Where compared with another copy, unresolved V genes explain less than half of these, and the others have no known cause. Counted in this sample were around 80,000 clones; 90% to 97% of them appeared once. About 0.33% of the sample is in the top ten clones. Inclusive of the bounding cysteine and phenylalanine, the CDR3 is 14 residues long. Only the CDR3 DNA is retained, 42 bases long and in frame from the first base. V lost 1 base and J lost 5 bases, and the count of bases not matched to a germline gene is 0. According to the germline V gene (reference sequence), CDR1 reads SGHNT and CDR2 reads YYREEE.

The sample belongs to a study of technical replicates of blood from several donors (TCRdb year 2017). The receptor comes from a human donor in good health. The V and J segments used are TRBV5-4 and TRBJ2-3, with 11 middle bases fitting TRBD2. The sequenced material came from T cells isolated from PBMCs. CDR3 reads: CASSLLAGGDTQYF. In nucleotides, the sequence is TGTGCCAGCAGCTTGCTAGCGGGAGGAGATACGCAGTATTTT. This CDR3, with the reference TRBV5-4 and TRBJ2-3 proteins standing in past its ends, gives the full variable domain ETGVTQSPTHLIKTRGQQVTLRCSSQSGHNTVSWYQQALGQGPQFIFQYYREEENGRGNFPPRFSGLQFPNYSSELNVNALELDDSALYLCASSLLAGGDTQYFGPGTRLTVL.